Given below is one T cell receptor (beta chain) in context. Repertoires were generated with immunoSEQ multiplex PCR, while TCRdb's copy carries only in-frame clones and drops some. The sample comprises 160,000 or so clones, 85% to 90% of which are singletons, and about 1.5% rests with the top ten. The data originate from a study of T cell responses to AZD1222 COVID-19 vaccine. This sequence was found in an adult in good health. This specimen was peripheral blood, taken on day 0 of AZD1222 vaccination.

CDR3 DNA: TGTGCCAGCAGCTTGGGCGGCAGGGAACACACCATATATTTT. Amino acids: CASSLGGREHTIYF. The chain couples TRBV5-4 to TRBJ1-3; possible D gene TRBD1, 5 bases. Germline assignment: CDR1 SGHNT and CDR2 YYREEE (reference sequence). Trimming took 0 bases from V and 8 from J, leaving 12 bases between them. There are 14 residues in the CDR3.